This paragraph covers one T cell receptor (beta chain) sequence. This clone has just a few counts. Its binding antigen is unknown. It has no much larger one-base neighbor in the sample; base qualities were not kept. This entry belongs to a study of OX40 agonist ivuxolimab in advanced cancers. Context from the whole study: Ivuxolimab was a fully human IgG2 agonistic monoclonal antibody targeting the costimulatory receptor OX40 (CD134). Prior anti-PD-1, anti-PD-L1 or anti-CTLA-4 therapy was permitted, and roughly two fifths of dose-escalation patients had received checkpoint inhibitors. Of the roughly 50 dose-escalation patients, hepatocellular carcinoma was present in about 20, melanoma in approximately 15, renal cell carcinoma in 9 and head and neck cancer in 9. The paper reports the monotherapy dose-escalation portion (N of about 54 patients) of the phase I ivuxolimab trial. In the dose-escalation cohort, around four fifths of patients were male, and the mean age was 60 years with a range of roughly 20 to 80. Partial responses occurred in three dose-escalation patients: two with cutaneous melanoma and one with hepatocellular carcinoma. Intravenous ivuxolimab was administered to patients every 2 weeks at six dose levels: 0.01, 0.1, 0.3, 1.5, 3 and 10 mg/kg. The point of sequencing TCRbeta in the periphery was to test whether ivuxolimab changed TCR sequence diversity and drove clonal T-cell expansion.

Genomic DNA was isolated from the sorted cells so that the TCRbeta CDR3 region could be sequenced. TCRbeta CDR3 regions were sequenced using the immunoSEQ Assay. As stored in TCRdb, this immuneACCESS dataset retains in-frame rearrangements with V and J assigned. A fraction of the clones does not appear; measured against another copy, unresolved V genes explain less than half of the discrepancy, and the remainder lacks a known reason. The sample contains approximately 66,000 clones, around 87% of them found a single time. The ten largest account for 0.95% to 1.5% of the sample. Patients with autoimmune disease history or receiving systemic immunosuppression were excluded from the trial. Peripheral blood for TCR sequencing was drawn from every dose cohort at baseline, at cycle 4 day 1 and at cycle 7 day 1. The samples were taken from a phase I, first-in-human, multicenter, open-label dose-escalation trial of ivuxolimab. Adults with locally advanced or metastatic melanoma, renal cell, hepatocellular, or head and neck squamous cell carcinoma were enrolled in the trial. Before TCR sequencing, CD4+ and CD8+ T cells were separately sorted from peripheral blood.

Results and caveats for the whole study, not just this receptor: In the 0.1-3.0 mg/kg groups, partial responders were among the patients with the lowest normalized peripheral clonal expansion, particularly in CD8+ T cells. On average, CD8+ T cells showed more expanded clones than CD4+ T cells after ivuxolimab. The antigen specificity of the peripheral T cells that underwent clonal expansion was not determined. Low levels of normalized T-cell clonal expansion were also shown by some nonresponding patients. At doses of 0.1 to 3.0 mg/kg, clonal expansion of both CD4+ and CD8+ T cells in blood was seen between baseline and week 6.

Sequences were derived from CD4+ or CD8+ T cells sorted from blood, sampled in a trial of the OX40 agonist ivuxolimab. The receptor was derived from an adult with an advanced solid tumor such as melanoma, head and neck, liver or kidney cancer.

The CDR3 loop reads CASSLWAENSPLHF. The nucleotide sequence reads TGTGCCAGCAGCTTGTGGGCAGAGAATTCACCCCTCCACTTT. The rearranged segments are TRBV5-5 and TRBJ1-6; the D gene is unclear. The junction carries 9 bases between V and J, which are trimmed by 1 base and 7 bases respectively. The CDR1 and CDR2 encoded by the germline V gene (reference sequence) are SGHKS and YYEKEE. The CDR3 numbers 14 residues from cysteine through phenylalanine. Of all the DNA, just the CDR3 is kept, 42 bases in frame from base 1. The entire variable domain, with the stretches around the CDR3 drawn from the reference TRBV5-5 and TRBJ1-6 proteins, is DAGVTQSPTHLIKTRGQQVTLRCSPISGHKSVSWYQQVLGQGPQFIFQYYEKEERGRGNFPDRFSARQFPNYSSELNVNALLLGDSALYLCASSLWAENSPLHFGNGTRLTVT.